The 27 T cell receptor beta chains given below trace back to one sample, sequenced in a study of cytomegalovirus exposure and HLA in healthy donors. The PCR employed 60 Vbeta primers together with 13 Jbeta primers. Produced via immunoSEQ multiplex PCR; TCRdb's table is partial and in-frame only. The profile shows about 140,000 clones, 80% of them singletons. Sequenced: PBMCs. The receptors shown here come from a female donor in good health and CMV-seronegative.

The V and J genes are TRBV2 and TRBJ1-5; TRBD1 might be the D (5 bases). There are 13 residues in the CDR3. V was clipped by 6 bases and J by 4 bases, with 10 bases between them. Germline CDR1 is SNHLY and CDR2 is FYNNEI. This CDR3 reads CASRRQLNQPQHF. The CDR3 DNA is TGTGCCAGCAGACGACAGCTGAATCAGCCCCAGCATTTT.

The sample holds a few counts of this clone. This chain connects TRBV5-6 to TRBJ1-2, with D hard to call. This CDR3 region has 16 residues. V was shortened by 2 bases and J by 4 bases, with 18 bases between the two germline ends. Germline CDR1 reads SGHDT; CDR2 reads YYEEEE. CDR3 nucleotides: TGTGCCAGCAGCTTTTGGGAGGCAAGGGAGGGCTATGGCTACACCTTC. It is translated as CASSFWEAREGYGYTF.

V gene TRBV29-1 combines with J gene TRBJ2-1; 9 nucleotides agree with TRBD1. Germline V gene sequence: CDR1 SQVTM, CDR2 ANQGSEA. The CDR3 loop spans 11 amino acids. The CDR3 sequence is CGGGQGIEQFF. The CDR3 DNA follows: TGCGGCGGGGGACAGGGCATTGAGCAGTTCTTC.

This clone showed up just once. CDR3 sequence reads: CASSRLGLAGKGTDTQYF. As DNA, the CDR3 is TGTGCCAGCTCCCGTTTGGGACTAGCGGGAAAGGGTACAGATACGCAGTATTTT. This chain joins TRBV18 and TRBJ2-3; 13 nucleotides match TRBD2. CDR1 and CDR2 (germline): KGHSH, LQKENI. CDR3 length: 18 amino acids. V dropped 6 bases and J dropped 3; count of bases not matched to a gene: 12. Supplemented by reference TRBV18 and TRBJ2-3, the full variable domain reads NAGVMQNPRHLVRRRGQEARLRCSPMKGHSHVYWYRQLPEEGLKFMVYLQKENIIDESGMPKERFSAEFPKEGPSILRIQQVVRGDSAAYFCASSRLGLAGKGTDTQYFGPGTRLTVL.

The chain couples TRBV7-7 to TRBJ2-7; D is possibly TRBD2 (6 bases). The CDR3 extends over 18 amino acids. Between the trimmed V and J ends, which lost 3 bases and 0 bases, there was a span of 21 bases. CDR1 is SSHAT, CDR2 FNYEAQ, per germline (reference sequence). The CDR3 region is CASSFSPFSGLSSYEQYF. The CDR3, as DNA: TGTGCCAGCAGCTTCTCTCCCTTTAGCGGTCTGAGCTCCTACGAGCAGTACTTC.

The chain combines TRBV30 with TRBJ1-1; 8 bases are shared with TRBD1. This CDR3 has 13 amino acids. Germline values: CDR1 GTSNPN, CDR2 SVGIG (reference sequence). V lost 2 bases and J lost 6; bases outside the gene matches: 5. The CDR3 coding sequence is TGTGCCTGGAGTAGACAGGGGACCTCTGAAGCTTTCTTT. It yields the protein CAWSRQGTSEAFF.

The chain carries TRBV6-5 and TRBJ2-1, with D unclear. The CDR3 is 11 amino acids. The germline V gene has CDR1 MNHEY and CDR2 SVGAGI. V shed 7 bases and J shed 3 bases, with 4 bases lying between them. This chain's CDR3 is CASKSYNEQFF. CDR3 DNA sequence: TGTGCCAGCAAGAGCTACAATGAGCAGTTCTTC.

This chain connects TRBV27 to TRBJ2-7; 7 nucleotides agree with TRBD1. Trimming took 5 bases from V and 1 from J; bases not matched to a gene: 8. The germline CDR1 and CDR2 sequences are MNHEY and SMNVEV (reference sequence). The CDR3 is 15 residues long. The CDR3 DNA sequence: TGTGCCAGCAGTCCATACCCGGGACAGTCCTACGAGCAGTACTTC. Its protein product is CASSPYPGQSYEQYF.

CDR3 residues: CASSLGSGGHNEQFF. The CDR3 DNA is TGTGCCAGCAGCTTAGGTAGCGGGGGACACAATGAGCAGTTCTTC. The chain uses TRBV7-9 and TRBJ2-1, with 9 bases lining up with TRBD2. Germline values: CDR1 SEHNR, CDR2 FQNEAQ (reference sequence). The CDR3 spans 15 residues. The V and J ends lost 1 base and 5 bases, in that order; junction bases with no gene match: 3.

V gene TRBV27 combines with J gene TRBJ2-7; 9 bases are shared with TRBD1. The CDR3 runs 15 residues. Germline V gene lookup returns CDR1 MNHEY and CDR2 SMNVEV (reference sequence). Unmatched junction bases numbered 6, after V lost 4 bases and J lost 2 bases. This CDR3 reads CASSSPGTGTYEQYF. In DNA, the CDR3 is TGTGCCAGCAGTTCCCCCGGGACAGGGACCTACGAGCAGTACTTC.

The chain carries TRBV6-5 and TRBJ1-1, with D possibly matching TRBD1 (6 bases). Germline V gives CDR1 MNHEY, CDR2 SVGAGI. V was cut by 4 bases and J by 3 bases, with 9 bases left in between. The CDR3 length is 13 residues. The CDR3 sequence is CASSSGGHTEAFF. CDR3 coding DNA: TGTGCCAGCAGTTCGGGGGGGCACACTGAAGCTTTCTTT.

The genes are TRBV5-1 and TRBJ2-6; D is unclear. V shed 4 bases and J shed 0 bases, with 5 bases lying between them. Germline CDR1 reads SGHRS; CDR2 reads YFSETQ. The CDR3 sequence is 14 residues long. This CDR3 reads CASSTSSGANVLTF. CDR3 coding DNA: TGCGCCAGCAGCACGAGCTCTGGGGCCAACGTCCTGACTTTC.

The CDR3 is CASSQSVQGGHQPQHF. In DNA, the CDR3 is TGCGCCAGCAGTCAATCGGTCCAGGGTGGTCATCAGCCCCAGCATTTT. The rearrangement joins TRBV23-1 to TRBJ1-5; possible D gene TRBD1, 5 bases. TRBV23-1 is treated as an ORF (open reading frame) with a function not yet certain. The CDR3 has 16 amino acids. Trimming took off 0 bases at V and 5 bases at J, with 14 bases between the two ends.

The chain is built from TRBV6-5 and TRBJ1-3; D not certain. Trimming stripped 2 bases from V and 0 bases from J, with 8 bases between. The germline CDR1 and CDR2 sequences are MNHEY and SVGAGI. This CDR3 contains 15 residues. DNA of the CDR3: TGTGCCAGCAGTTACGGCCGGGACTCTGGAAACACCATATATTTT. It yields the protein CASSYGRDSGNTIYF.

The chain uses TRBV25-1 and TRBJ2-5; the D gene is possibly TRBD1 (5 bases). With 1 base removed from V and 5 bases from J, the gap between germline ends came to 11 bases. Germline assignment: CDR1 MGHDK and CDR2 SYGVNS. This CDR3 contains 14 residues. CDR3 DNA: TGTGCCAGCAGTGAATGGGCTTACAGGGAGACCCAGTACTTC. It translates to CASSEWAYRETQYF. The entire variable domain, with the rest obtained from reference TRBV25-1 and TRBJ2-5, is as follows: EADIYQTPRYLVIGTGKKITLECSQTMGHDKMYWYQQDPGMELHLIHYSYGVNSTEKGDLSSESTVSRIRTEHFPLTLESARPSHTSQYLCASSEWAYRETQYFGPGTRLLVL.

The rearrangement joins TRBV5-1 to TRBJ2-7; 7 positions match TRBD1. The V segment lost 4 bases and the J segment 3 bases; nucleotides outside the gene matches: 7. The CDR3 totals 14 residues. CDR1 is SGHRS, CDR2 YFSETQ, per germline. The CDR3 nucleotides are TGCGCCAGCAGCCATCGACAGGGTGACTACGAGCAGTACTTC. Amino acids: CASSHRQGDYEQYF.

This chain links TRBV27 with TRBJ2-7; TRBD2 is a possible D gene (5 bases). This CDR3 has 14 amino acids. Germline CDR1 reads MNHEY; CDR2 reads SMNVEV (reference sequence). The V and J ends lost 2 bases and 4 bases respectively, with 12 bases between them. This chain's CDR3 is CASSLTGSYYEQYF. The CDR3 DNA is TGTGCCAGCAGTTTAACGGGGTCATATTACGAGCAGTACTTC.

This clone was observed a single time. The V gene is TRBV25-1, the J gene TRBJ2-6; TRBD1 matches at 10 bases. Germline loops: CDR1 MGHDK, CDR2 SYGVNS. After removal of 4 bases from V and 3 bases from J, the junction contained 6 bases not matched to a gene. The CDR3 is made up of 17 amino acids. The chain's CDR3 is CASSATGGLGGANVLTF. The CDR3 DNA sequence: TGTGCCAGCAGTGCGACAGGGGGCTTAGGTGGGGCCAACGTCCTGACTTTC.

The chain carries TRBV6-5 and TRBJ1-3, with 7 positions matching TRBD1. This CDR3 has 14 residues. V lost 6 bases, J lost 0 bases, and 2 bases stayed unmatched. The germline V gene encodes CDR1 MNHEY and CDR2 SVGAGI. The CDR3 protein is CASRDRSSGNTIYF. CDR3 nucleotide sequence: TGTGCCAGCAGGGACAGGTCCTCTGGAAACACCATATATTTT.

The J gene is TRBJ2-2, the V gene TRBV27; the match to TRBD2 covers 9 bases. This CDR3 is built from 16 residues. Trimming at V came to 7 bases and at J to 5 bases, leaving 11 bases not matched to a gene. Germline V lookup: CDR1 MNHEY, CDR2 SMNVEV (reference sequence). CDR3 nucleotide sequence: TGTGCCAGCAAACAAAGTAGCGGGAGAATTACCGGGGAGCTGTTTTTT. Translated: CASKQSSGRITGELFF.

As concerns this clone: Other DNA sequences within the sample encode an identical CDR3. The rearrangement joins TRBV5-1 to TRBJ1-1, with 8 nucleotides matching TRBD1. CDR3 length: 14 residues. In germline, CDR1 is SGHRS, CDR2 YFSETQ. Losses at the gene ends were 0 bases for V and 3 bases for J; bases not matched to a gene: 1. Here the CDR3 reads CASSLAGGYTEAFF. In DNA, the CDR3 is TGCGCCAGCAGCTTGGCAGGGGGCTACACTGAAGCTTTCTTT.

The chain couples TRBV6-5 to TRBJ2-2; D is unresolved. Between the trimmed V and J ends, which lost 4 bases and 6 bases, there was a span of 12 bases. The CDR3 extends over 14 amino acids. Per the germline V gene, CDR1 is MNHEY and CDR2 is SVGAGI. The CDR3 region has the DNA TGTGCCAGCAGTTCTATCACTCGGGCCGGGGAGCTGTTTTTT. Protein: CASSSITRAGELFF.

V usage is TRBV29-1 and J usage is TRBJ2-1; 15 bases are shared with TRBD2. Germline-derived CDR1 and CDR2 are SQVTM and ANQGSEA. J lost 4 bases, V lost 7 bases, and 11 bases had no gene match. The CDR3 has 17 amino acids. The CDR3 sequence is CSADGLAGGKLYNEQFF. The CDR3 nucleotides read TGCAGCGCCGATGGACTAGCGGGAGGGAAACTATACAATGAGCAGTTCTTC.

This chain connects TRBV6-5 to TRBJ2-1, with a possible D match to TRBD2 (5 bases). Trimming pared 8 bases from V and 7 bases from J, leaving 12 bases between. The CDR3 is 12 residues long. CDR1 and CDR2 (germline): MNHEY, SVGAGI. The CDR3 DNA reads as TGTGCCAGCGGCCTACGAGGGAATGAGCAGTTCTTC. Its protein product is CASGLRGNEQFF.

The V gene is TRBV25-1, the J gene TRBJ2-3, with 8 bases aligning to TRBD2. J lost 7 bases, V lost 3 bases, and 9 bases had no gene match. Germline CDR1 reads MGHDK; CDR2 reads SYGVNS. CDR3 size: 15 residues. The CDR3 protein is CASSELSGGPNTQYF. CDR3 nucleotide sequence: TGTGCCAGCAGTGAGTTGTCGGGAGGGCCAAATACGCAGTATTTT.

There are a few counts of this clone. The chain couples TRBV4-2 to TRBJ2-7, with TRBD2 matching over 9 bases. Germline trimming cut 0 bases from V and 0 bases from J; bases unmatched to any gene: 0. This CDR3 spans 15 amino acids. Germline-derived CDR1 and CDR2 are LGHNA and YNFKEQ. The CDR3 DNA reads TGTGCCAGCAGCCAAGATAGCGGGAGCTCCTACGAGCAGTACTTC. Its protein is CASSQDSGSSYEQYF.

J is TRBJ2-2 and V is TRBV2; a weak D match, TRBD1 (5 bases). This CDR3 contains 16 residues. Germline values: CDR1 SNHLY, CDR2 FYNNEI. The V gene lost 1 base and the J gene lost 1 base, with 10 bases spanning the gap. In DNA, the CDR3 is TGTGCCAGCAGTGAAGTTATACAGGTGAACACCGGGGAGCTGTTTTTT. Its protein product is CASSEVIQVNTGELFF.